Listed below are T cell receptor beta chains from one sample, sequenced in a study of blood T cell repertoires in COVID-19. Data came from immunoSEQ multiplex PCR; TCRdb stores just in-frame clones and leaves some out. The repertoire holds just over 150,000 clones, with 80% to 95% as singletons. The sequenced material came from peripheral blood. The origin of the receptors is a woman aged 45 to 65 with acute or convalescent COVID-19. CDR3s include the opening cysteine and the closing phenylalanine or tryptophan. D genes are given only for firm matches. Clone size, where shown, is once, few, many, or a class for clones that have expanded.

size	D	V	length	J	DNA	CDR3
NA	NA	TRBV19	14	TRBJ1-2	TGTGCCAGTAGTAGCCGCGGGACGGAGTATGGCTACACCTTC	CASSSRGTEYGYTF
NA	NA	TRBV6-2/TRBV6-3	13	TRBJ1-2	TGTGCCAGCAGTTATTCGGGGGACTATGGCTACACCTTC	CASSYSGDYGYTF
NA	NA	TRBV28	15	TRBJ1-4	TGTGCCAGCAGTTTGGGCGGACGAGGGAATGAAAAACTGTTTTTT	CASSLGGRGNEKLFF
NA	NA	TRBV4-3	17	TRBJ2-2	TGCGCCAGCAGCCAAGACAGGGCTGGTGGAAGGGCCGGGGAGCTGTTTTTT	CASSQDRAGGRAGELFF
once	TRBD1	TRBV18	14	TRBJ1-5	TGTGCCAGCTCAACGACAGGGAGCAATCAGCCCCAGCATTTT	CASSTTGSNQPQHF
NA	NA	TRBV4-3	13	TRBJ2-1	TGCGCCAGCAGCCATTCCTCCCGGAATGAGCAGTTCTTC	CASSHSSRNEQFF
NA	NA	TRBV19	12	TRBJ2-2	TGTGCCAGTAGTATACCTCGGGGGGAGCTGTTTTTT	CASSIPRGELFF
NA	NA	TRBV30	15	TRBJ2-7	TGTGCCTGGAGTGCCGGACCTGGGGGGAGCTACGAGCAGTACTTC	CAWSAGPGGSYEQYF
once	NA	TRBV7-9	13	TRBJ1-1	TGTGCCAGCACGCGGACTGAGAACACTGAAGCTTTCTTT	CASTRTENTEAFF
NA	TRBD1	TRBV7-2	15	TRBJ2-1	TGTGCCAGCAGCTCCCCCGGGACAGGGATAAATGAGCAGTTCTTC	CASSSPGTGINEQFF
NA	NA	TRBV19	16	TRBJ1-5	TGTGCCAGTAACGATCGGGAGACTTCCCTCAATCAGCCCCAGCATTTT	CASNDRETSLNQPQHF
NA	NA	TRBV6-5	15	TRBJ1-5	TGTGCCAGCAGCCCGGGCGTCGGGGACAATCAGCCCCAGCATTTT	CASSPGVGDNQPQHF
NA	NA	TRBV2	11	TRBJ1-1	TGTGCCAGCAGCGAGGGACAAAGAGCTTTCTTT	CASSEGQRAFF
NA	TRBD1	TRBV10-3	14	TRBJ2-3	TGTGCCATCAAAAGGGACAGCACGGCAGATACGCAGTATTTT	CAIKRDSTADTQYF
NA	NA	TRBV28	12	TRBJ1-5	TGTGCCAGCAGTCCAGGGAATCAGCCCCAGCATTTT	CASSPGNQPQHF
NA	NA	TRBV6-6	15	TRBJ1-6	TGTGCCAGCAGTTACTCGCAGGGCTATAATTCACCCCTCCACTTT	CASSYSQGYNSPLHF
once	NA	TRBV4-1	17	TRBJ2-4	TGCGCCAGCAGCCAAGTGGAGATTCGCGTAGCCAAAAACATTCAGTACTTC	CASSQVEIRVAKNIQYF
NA	TRBD1	TRBV19	12	TRBJ2-2	TGTGCCAGTAGACAGGGGGCCGGGGAGCTGTTTTTT	CASRQGAGELFF
NA	TRBD2	TRBV7-9	15	TRBJ2-3	TGTGCCAGCAGCTTTGAGTCGGGAGGTAGAGATACGCAGTATTTT	CASSFESGGRDTQYF
NA	TRBD1	TRBV2	15	TRBJ1-2	TGTGCCAGCAGTGAAGAAACAGGGGTCGTTGGTGGCTACACCTTC	CASSEETGVVGGYTF
NA	NA	TRBV7-9	18	TRBJ1-6	TGTGCCAGCAGCTTAGATCGGGAAAGGAGCTCCTATAATTCACCCCTCCACTTT	CASSLDRERSSYNSPLHF
NA	TRBD1	TRBV7-3	13	TRBJ1-1	TGTGCCAGCAGCCGGACAGGGATTGGCGAAGCTTTCTTT	CASSRTGIGEAFF
NA	TRBD1	TRBV5-1	14	TRBJ1-1	TGCGCCAGCAGGCCACAGGGGGCGGCCACTGAAGCTTTCTTT	CASRPQGAATEAFF
NA	TRBD1	TRBV4-1	16	TRBJ1-4	TGCGCCAGCAGCCAGATTAACAGGGGTAGGGAGGAAAAACTGTTTTTT	CASSQINRGREEKLFF
NA	TRBD1	TRBV3-1/TRBV3-2	15	TRBJ1-2	TGTGCCAGCAGCCAAACTGGGACAGGCAACTATGGCTACACCTTC	CASSQTGTGNYGYTF
NA	TRBD1	TRBV7-9	14	TRBJ1-1	TGTGCCAGCAGAGGGACAGGGATGAACACTGAAGCTTTCTTT	CASRGTGMNTEAFF
NA	NA	TRBV14	17	TRBJ1-2	TGTGCCAGCAGCCATCTAAAACAAGGCCCCACCACAGATGGCTACACCTTC	CASSHLKQGPTTDGYTF
NA	NA	TRBV5-6	17	TRBJ2-2	TGTGCCAGCAGCTCAGCTCGGGAGAGGGTGGCGGCCGGGGAGCTGTTTTTT	CASSSARERVAAGELFF
NA	NA	TRBV28	15	TRBJ1-1	TGTGCCAGCAGTTTATTGGGCACAGTGAACACTGAAGCTTTCTTT	CASSLLGTVNTEAFF
NA	NA	TRBV27	12	TRBJ2-1	TGTGCCAGCAGTTCAGGCAGCTATGAGCAGTTCTTC	CASSSGSYEQFF
NA	NA	TRBV4-1	16	TRBJ1-4	TGCGCCAGCAGCCAAACGTTAGCCGCAACTAATGAAAAACTGTTTTTT	CASSQTLAATNEKLFF
NA	NA	TRBV18	14	TRBJ2-1	TGTGCCAGCTCACCACCTTCCACATACAATGAGCAGTTCTTC	CASSPPSTYNEQFF
NA	NA	TRBV7-9	14	TRBJ1-2	TGTGCCAGCAGCGCCGTCAGGGCTAACTATGGCTACACCTTC	CASSAVRANYGYTF
NA	TRBD1	TRBV10-3	13	TRBJ2-7	TGTGCCGCATCCGGGACAGGGCCCTACGAGCAGTACTTC	CAASGTGPYEQYF
NA	TRBD2	TRBV7-3	16	TRBJ2-3	TGTGCCAGCAGCTTAATGGCTAGCGGGAGCAAAGATACGCAGTATTTT	CASSLMASGSKDTQYF
NA	TRBD1	TRBV7-2	15	TRBJ2-7	TGTGCCAGCAGCTTAGAAAGGGGGCTTTTCTACAAGCAGTACTTC	CASSLERGLFYKQYF
NA	TRBD1	TRBV6-4	13	TRBJ1-2	TGTGCCAGCAGTGCCGGGACAGGGTTTGGCTACACCTTC	CASSAGTGFGYTF
NA	TRBD1	TRBV9	15	TRBJ2-3	TGTGCCAGCAGCTCCCGGACAGGGGTCACAGATACGCAGTATTTT	CASSSRTGVTDTQYF
NA	NA	TRBV7-9	13	TRBJ1-2	TGTGCCAGCAGCTCCGGGGTGCTCTATGGCTACACCTTC	CASSSGVLYGYTF
NA	NA	TRBV7-2	14	TRBJ1-3	TGTGCCAGCAGCTTAGCGACAGCTGGAAACACCATATATTTT	CASSLATAGNTIYF
NA	TRBD1	TRBV10-3	19	TRBJ1-4	TGTGCCATCAGTAGGGGACAGGGGGCGATGGGGTCAGCTAATGAAAAACTGTTTTTT	CAISRGQGAMGSANEKLFF
once	TRBD1	TRBV25-1	13	TRBJ2-7	TGTGCCAGCAGGCCCGGGACAGTCTACGAGCAGTACTTC	CASRPGTVYEQYF
NA	NA	TRBV5-8	14	TRBJ2-1	TGTGCCAGCAGTGTATGGGGAGACTACAATGAGCAGTTCTTC	CASSVWGDYNEQFF
once	NA	TRBV6-5	12	TRBJ1-2	TGTGCCAGCAGTCCCCCGGGCTATGGCTACACCTTC	CASSPPGYGYTF
NA	TRBD2	TRBV2	14	TRBJ2-7	TGTGCCAGCAGGTTGAATAGCGGGGGATTCGGTCAGTACTTC	CASRLNSGGFGQYF
NA	NA	TRBV11-2	13	TRBJ2-1	TGTGCCAGCAGTTCGGACAGACACAATGAGCAGTTCTTC	CASSSDRHNEQFF
NA	NA	TRBV18	15	TRBJ2-5	TGTGCCAGCTCACCCTTTCGGACAGACCAAGAGACCCAGTACTTC	CASSPFRTDQETQYF
once	TRBD2	TRBV7-2	19	TRBJ2-1	TGTGCCAGCAGCTTAGGAGGGACTAGCGGGTTCAGCTCCTACAATGAGCAGTTCTTC	CASSLGGTSGFSSYNEQFF